The clone carrying this TCR beta chain was recorded a few times. These data belong to a study of blood T cells in healthy people across ages. It was with a sample-barcoded 5' primer and a J-beta primer mix that a second PCR of about 7 to 12 cycles was run. Using its own MiXCR run on the 5' RACE reads, TCRdb lists one record per CDR3 protein. The table includes approximately 670,000 distinct CDR3 sequences, 40% to 50% detected once. Input material: blood. This receptor was identified in a man older than 75 in good health.

In DNA, the CDR3 is TGTGCCAGCAGCTTAGATCGTAGGAATGCGGGCGAGCAGTACTTC. Translating it yields CASSLDRRNAGEQYF. J is TRBJ2-7 and V is TRBV11-2; D is possibly TRBD2 (5 bases). Trimming stripped 0 bases from V and 6 bases from J, with 15 bases between. From germline, CDR1 is SGHAT and CDR2 FQNNGV. This CDR3 has 15 amino acids.